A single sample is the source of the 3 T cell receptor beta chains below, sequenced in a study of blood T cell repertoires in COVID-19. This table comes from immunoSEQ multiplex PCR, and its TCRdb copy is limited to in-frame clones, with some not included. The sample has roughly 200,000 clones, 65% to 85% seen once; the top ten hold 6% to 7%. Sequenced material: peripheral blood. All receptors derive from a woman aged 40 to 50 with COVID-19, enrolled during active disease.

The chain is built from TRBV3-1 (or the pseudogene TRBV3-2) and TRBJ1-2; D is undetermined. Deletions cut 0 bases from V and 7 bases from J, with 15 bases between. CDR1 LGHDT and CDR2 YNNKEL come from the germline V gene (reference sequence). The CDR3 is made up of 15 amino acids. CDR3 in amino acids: CASSQDPPGRSGYTF. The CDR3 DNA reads TGTGCCAGCAGCCAAGACCCTCCGGGGAGGAGTGGCTACACCTTC.

The CDR3 protein is CASKVYGSGEQYF. The DNA of the CDR3 is TGTGCCAGCAAGGTTTACGGCAGCGGCGAGCAGTACTTC. This chain connects TRBV2 to TRBJ2-7; possible D gene TRBD2, 5 bases. Per germline, CDR1 SNHLY and CDR2 FYNNEI. The CDR3 extends over 13 amino acids. V was shortened by 7 bases and J by 6 bases, with 16 bases between the two germline ends.

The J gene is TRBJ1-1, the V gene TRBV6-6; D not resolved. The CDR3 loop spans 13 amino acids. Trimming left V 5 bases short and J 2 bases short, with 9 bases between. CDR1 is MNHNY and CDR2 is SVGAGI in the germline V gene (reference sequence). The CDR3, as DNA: TGTGCCAGCAGTCGCGACATTAACACTGAAGCTTTCTTT. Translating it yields CASSRDINTEAFF.